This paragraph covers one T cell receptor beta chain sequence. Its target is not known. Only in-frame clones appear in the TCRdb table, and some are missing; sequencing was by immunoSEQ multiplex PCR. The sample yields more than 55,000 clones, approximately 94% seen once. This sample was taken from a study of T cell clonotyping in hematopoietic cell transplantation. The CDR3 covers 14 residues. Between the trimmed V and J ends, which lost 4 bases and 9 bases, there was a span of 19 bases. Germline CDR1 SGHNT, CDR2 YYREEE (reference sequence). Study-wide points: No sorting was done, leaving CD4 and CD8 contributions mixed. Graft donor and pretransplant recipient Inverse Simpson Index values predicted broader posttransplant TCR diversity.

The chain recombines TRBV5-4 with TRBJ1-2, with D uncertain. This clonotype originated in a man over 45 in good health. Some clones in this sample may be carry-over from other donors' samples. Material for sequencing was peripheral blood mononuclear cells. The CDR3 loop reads CASSRPAEGGSYTF. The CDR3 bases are TGTGCCAGCAGCCGTCCCGCGGAGGGAGGTAGCTACACCTTC.